This T cell receptor beta chain was retrieved from a study of human T cells and chemical hapten exposure (dated by TCRdb to the early 2020s). Study-wide context: For sensitization, 2% DPC in acetone was applied to a roughly 2 cm by roughly 2 cm area of upper inner arm skin. Patients additionally received weekly therapeutic DPC doses to the scalp throughout the approximately 22-week study period. Patch testing on the upper back used Finn chambers containing 0.01% DPC, with scoring done after 6 days according to International Contact Dermatitis Research Group standards. Alopecia areata with under or over 50% scalp involvement, alopecia totalis and alopecia universalis were represented in the patient cohort, which was mostly female. Libraries were combined into a pool for sequencing, and differences in TCR yield between samples came mainly from small differences in library volumes within the pool. This study followed changes in the peripheral blood TCR repertoire in vivo during primary and secondary sensitization of alopecia patients to the hapten diphenylcyclopropenone (DPC). Blood samples were taken from patients before sensitization (week 0) and at 2, 6 and about 24 weeks after DPC sensitization. Under 30 alopecia patients gave blood for TCR sequencing at one to four time points (pre-sensitization, 2, 6 and 24 weeks). What the research found in general, with its limitations: Expanded TCRs formed significantly more large CDR3 similarity clusters than pre-sensitization or healthy control sets, consistent with antigen-driven responses. Because all patients had alopecia, a presumed autoimmune disease, the immune response of the patients might differ from that of healthy individuals. The number of TCRs above 1 in 1000 frequency did not change with DPC sensitization; there was no evidence of global repertoire structure alterations. After repeated subsampling, the strength of the expansion versus patch-test correlation and the threshold at which it became significant changed. Patch test score was positively correlated with the number of PT1 expanded TCRs, with significance at thresholds 8, 16 and 32 but not at 4.

CDR1 and CDR2 are read off the germline V gene as SGHAT and FQNNGV. The germline ends are 11 bases apart after V is trimmed by 1 base and J by 4 bases. The CDR3 has 15 amino acids, counting the end cysteine and phenylalanine. Only the CDR3 DNA stays, 45 bases, in frame from base 1. The library was obtained by RACE. Sequenced on a NextSeq 500. During library preparation, unique molecular identifiers were attached to individual cDNA molecules so that TCRs could be counted quantitatively and reproducibly. From each blood RNA sample, both TCR alpha and TCR beta chains were sequenced. As for the original processing: A median of roughly 98,000 TCRs per sample was observed, with a range of 23,224 to 690,600. V, J and CDR3 annotation of the TCR reads was performed with the Decombinator software suite. For the PS versus PT1 abundance plots, all samples were subsampled to the same number of TCRs (28,000). TCRs were defined as expanded if absent before sensitization and observed at least eight times at the 2-week time point. TCRdb took the public reads, trimmed them with fastp at Q25, ran MiXCR for clone calling and kept in-frame beta chains. Rows merge per CDR3 protein into single entries with the most common DNA and genes. TCRdb, not the original authors, processed these V and J calls. Here the sample has a few hundred thousand distinct CDR3 sequences; 5.5% occur a single time. The ten largest clonotypes hold 7% to 10% of the sample.

The time point label, read with the paper, signifies: pre-sensitization, week 0. Explained via the paper, the treatment or condition label denotes: therapeutic diphenylcyclopropenone sensitization with weekly scalp DPC. At each patch-test visit, blood was drawn before the patch test was applied. Patients were considered eligible if aged 18 to 70, diagnosed with alopecia and deemed suitable for DPC therapy, and patients were excluded if pregnant. Unfractionated whole blood was collected in Tempus Blood RNA tubes, and total RNA was extracted from that blood. This clonotype turned up a few times. It lacks a known antigen. No much larger clonotype is one base removed from it; base qualities were not supplied.

The sequence was obtained from a woman under 30 with alopecia areata. Some clones in this sample may be carry-over from other donors' samples. The sequence is built from TRBV11-2 and TRBJ1-3; no D segment can be confidently identified. The material was whole blood, obtained in connection with sensitization to the hapten diphenylcyclopropenone (DPC). The DNA sequence is as follows: TGTGCCAGCAGCTTAGGGCAGTCGACCGGAAACACCATATATTTT. It codes for CASSLGQSTGNTIYF. This CDR3, with the reference TRBV11-2 and TRBJ1-3 proteins standing in past its ends, gives the full variable domain EAGVAQSPRYKIIEKRQSVAFWCNPISGHATLYWYQQILGQGPKLLIQFQNNGVVDDSQLPKDRFSAERLKGVDSTLKIQPAKLEDSAVYLCASSLGQSTGNTIYFGEGSWLTVV.